This TCR beta chain came from a study of T cell clonotyping in hematopoietic cell transplantation. Study observations and caveats: Broader posttransplant TCR repertoire diversity was predicted by graft donor and pretransplant recipient Inverse Simpson Index values. Pathologically expanded recipient clonotypes increased progressively from day 30 to day 180 as diversity fell. Few recipient clonotypes overlapped donors; over 97% were de novo at given depth. No sorting was done, leaving CD4 and CD8 contributions mixed.

The CDR3 consists of 15 residues. Trimming took 3 bases from V and 5 from J; bases not matched to a gene: 9. The germline V gene has CDR1 SGHNT and CDR2 YYREEE (reference sequence). Clones were read by immunoSEQ multiplex PCR, and TCRdb kept only the in-frame ones, dropping some. The sample has more than 9,500 clones; about 72% are singletons. About this clone itself: Its antigen is unknown.

The material was peripheral blood mononuclear cells, obtained 180 days after allogeneic stem cell transplant. The receptor was isolated from a male patient between 60 and 69 years old who had an allogeneic stem cell transplant from an unrelated donor, so the T cells may come from the graft donor. Some clones in this sample may be carry-over from other donors' samples. The rearrangement uses TRBV5-4 and TRBJ1-2, with TRBD1 matching over 8 bases. The CDR3 loop is CASSWDRRISYGYTF. The CDR3 nucleotides read TGTGCCAGCAGCTGGGACAGGAGGATCAGTTATGGCTACACCTTC.